Here is one T cell receptor beta chain with its context. Its antigen is unknown. This specimen comes from a study of beta chain features in type 1 diabetes. Study conclusions and caveats: Sequencing of cDNA might inflate the share of cells that strongly express TCR.

Since all of the isolated RNA was reverse transcribed, expressed TCRB transcripts were what got sequenced. The data were produced by immunoSEQ multiplex PCR, yet TCRdb's version contains in-frame clones alone and is incomplete. The profile shows roughly 170,000 clones, roughly an eighth of them singletons. Purity exceeded 95% in all sorted populations. The CDR3 is made up of 15 amino acids. CDR1 is SGHDN, CDR2 FVKESK, per germline. With 6 bases removed from V and 4 bases from J, the gap between germline ends came to 18 bases. The specimen sequenced was central memory CD4+ T cells from blood. The receptor was derived from a woman between 18 and 30 years old in good health. This chain connects TRBV14 to TRBJ1-1; a weak D match, TRBD1 (5 bases). The CDR3 region is CASSLGRQFLTEAFF. The DNA of the CDR3 is TGTGCCAGCAGTCTGGGGCGACAGTTTCTCACTGAAGCTTTCTTT.